The 5 T cell receptor beta chains presented below share a single source sample, sequenced in a study of technical replicates of blood from a handful of donors. Sequencing was performed with immunoSEQ multiplex PCR; in TCRdb, only in-frame clones are kept and a portion is missing. This table holds about 59,000 clones, 80% to 95% found once. The sequencing input was PBMCs. The receptor set was obtained from a human donor in good health. Some clones in this sample may be carry-over from other donors' samples.

The chain has TRBV2 and TRBJ2-7; no reliable D call. CDR1 and CDR2 (germline): SNHLY, FYNNEI. The CDR3 has 14 residues. Trimming cost V 3 bases and J 7 bases, with 16 bases left between them. The CDR3 region has the DNA TGTGCCAGCAGTGACAGGTCGCGATTTGGAGAGCAGTACTTC. Amino acid sequence: CASSDRSRFGEQYF.

The chain uses TRBV7-2 and TRBJ2-5, with no clear D. Trimming shortened V by 4 bases and J by 4 bases, and 7 bases separated the two germline ends. The CDR3 runs 12 residues. The V gene's germline CDR1 is SGHTA and CDR2 FQGNSA. CDR3 coding DNA: TGTGCCAGCAGCTCCGGTGTAGAGACCCAGTACTTC. It specifies CASSSGVETQYF.

The CDR3 here is CASSSLGRLARSGANVLTF. The DNA for the CDR3 is TGTGCCAGCAGCTCCCTAGGGCGACTAGCGAGGTCTGGGGCCAACGTCCTGACTTTC. The chain links TRBV11-2 to TRBJ2-6; 8 bases align to TRBD2. Germline-derived CDR1 and CDR2 are SGHAT and FQNNGV. CDR3 length: 19 amino acids. The junction had 12 bases not matched to a gene; V was cut back by 4 bases and J by 1 base.

The chain couples TRBV7-6 to TRBJ2-3; D gene ambiguous. CDR1 SGHVS and CDR2 FNYEAQ come from the germline V gene. CDR3 size: 12 residues. V shed 4 bases and J shed 10 bases, with 12 bases lying between them. For the CDR3, the DNA is TGTGCCAGCAGCTCCTTTTTTTCTCCGCAGTATTTT. Translating it yields CASSSFFSPQYF.

This chain connects TRBV28 to TRBJ2-7; 13 bases map to TRBD2. The CDR3 is 15 residues long. Germline V gives CDR1 MDHEN, CDR2 SYDVKM. The junction had 7 bases not matched to a gene; V was cut back by 6 bases and J by 5 bases. CDR3 sequence: CASSSNGLAGDEQYF. Written as DNA, the CDR3 is TGTGCCAGCAGCTCCAACGGACTAGCGGGAGACGAGCAGTACTTC.